One sample yielded the 5 T cell receptor beta chains listed below, sequenced in a study of shared clonotypes between healthy human individuals. Repertoires were generated with immunoSEQ multiplex PCR, while TCRdb's copy carries only in-frame clones and drops some. The sample shows around 510,000 clones, about 96% of them seen only once. The sequenced material came from naive CD4+ T cells sorted from blood. Subset described: CD45RA+ positively selected. These TCRs come from a woman in her 30s in good health.

The chain has TRBV2 and TRBJ2-5; 10 bases align to TRBD1. The CDR3 sequence is 14 residues long. The V segment lost 7 bases and the J segment 5 bases; nucleotides outside the gene matches: 7. CDR1 and CDR2 (germline): SNHLY, FYNNEI. The CDR3 protein is CASTWDRGVETQYF. DNA of the CDR3: TGTGCCAGCACCTGGGACAGGGGAGTGGAGACCCAGTACTTC.

CDR3 sequence: CATETGGIANTGELFF. The CDR3, as DNA: TGCGCCACCGAAACAGGGGGCATAGCGAACACCGGGGAGCTGTTTTTT. The gene calls are TRBV10-2 and TRBJ2-2; 9 nucleotides match TRBD1. The V and J ends lost 10 bases and 0 bases, in that order; junction bases with no gene match: 9. The CDR3 covers 16 residues. Germline CDR1 is WSHSY and CDR2 is SAAADI.

The chain links TRBV9 to TRBJ2-2, with 7 bases identical to TRBD1. V dropped 0 bases and J dropped 0; count of bases not matched to a gene: 2. Germline V gene lookup returns CDR1 SGDLS and CDR2 YYNGEE. This CDR3 has 16 amino acids. Written as DNA, the CDR3 is TGTGCCAGCAGCGTAGTCCAGGGGGCGAACACCGGGGAGCTGTTTTTT. This encodes CASSVVQGANTGELFF.

This chain uses TRBV30 with TRBJ2-7; maybe TRBD1 (6 bases). V was cut by 5 bases and J by 6 bases, with 8 bases left in between. The CDR3 loop spans 10 amino acids. In germline, CDR1 is GTSNPN, CDR2 SVGIG (reference sequence). Written as DNA, the CDR3 is TGTGCCTGGCAGGGGACCGAGCAGTACTTC. Translation gives CAWQGTEQYF. The full variable domain, with the rest looked up from reference TRBV30 and TRBJ2-7, is SQTIHQWPATLVQPVGSPLSLECTVEGTSNPNLYWYRQAAGRGLQLLFYSVGIGQISSEVPQNLSASRPQDRQFILSSKKLLLSDSGFYLCAWQGTEQYFGPGTRLTVT.

This clone was seen a single time. The sample carries other DNA sequences with the same CDR3. V gene TRBV7-2 combines with J gene TRBJ2-7; 11 bases are a match to TRBD2. Germline CDR1 and CDR2: SGHTA and FQGNSA. This CDR3 is 15 amino acids long. The V segment lost 1 base and the J segment 2 bases; nucleotides outside the gene matches: 1. CDR3 nucleotides: TGTGCCAGCAGCTTAGATAGCGGGAGGGCCTACGAGCAGTACTTC. Protein sequence: CASSLDSGRAYEQYF.